This T cell receptor (beta chain) was sequenced in a study of PD-1 blockade in classical Hodgkin lymphoma. Whole-study context: Nivolumab was given intravenously to patients at 3 mg/kg every 2 weeks.

Method: immunoSEQ multiplex PCR; TCRdb's copy keeps in-frame clones and lacks some. Of about 7,800 clones listed, around 84% are singletons. Turning to this clone: The antigen remains undetermined.

After autologous stem cell transplantation all patients relapsed, and prior brentuximab vedotin exposure differed between cohorts. Isolation of CD8+ T cells from thawed PBMCs used magnetic negative selection. Notes on the study in general: It was CD4+ TCR diversity, not CD8+, that rose significantly by C4D1. Complete responders' baseline diversity resembled that of newly diagnosed patients. Relapsed/refractory patients reportedly had the lowest baseline TCR diversity, below newly diagnosed patients, who were below healthy donors.

V lost 9 bases to trimming and J lost 4 bases, with 13 bases between them. Germline-derived CDR1 and CDR2 are MNHEY and SVGAGI. The length of the CDR3 is 12 residues. The receptor's source is a human donor with classical Hodgkin lymphoma. The chain has TRBV6-5 and TRBJ2-7, with a possible D match to TRBD2 (6 bases). This sample comprised CD8+ T cells from blood, obtained at baseline. The CDR3 protein is CASHGGSYEQYF. The CDR3 nucleotides are TGTGCCAGTCACGGGGGTTCATACGAGCAGTACTTC.